Sequencing of this T cell receptor beta chain was carried out in a study of blood T cell repertoires in COVID-19. Looking at the study overall: Collection of acute and convalescent COVID-19 samples took place in the United States, Italy and Spain. The analysed material was cDNA or gDNA that came from T cells, B-cell-depleted T cells, or PBMCs.

Under the authors' procedure: Reference gene primer amplification gave estimated nucleated cell counts. The assay was immunoSEQ multiplex PCR, and TCRdb's table has in-frame clones only and misses some. For V, J and clone size, that table is used; D and trimming come from the DNA. The data hold some 46,000 clones, with 75% to 90% observed a single time. V was shortened by 3 bases and J by 3 bases, with 9 bases between the two germline ends. The CDR3 length is 13 residues. Material: peripheral blood. V gene TRBV12-3 or TRBV12-4 combines with J gene TRBJ2-7; D gene ambiguous. The receptor was isolated from a woman of 80 years or more with COVID-19, enrolled during active disease. The CDR3 region is CASSFSQNYEQYF. The CDR3 nucleotides read TGTGCCAGCAGTTTCTCACAAAACTACGAGCAGTACTTC.